This entry lists 3 T cell receptor beta chains sequenced from one sample in a study of shared clonotypes between healthy human individuals. The naive CD8 population came from CD45RO-negative cells selected for CCR7, without terminally differentiated effector memory CD45RA+ cells. The method was immunoSEQ multiplex PCR; TCRdb's version includes in-frame clones alone and lacks a portion of them. The repertoire includes roughly 1,800,000 clones, about 95% of them detected once, and around 1.2% sits in the top ten. The sequenced sample consisted of naive CD8+ T cells sorted from blood. The receptors shown here come from a young man in good health.

V gene TRBV6-1 combines with J gene TRBJ1-3; D not certain. Trimming took off 8 bases at V and 4 bases at J, with 12 bases between the two ends. Germline V gene lookup returns CDR1 MNHNS and CDR2 SASEGT. This CDR3 region has 13 residues. The CDR3 region is CASFMTPGNTIYF. Written as DNA, the CDR3 is TGTGCCAGCTTTATGACCCCAGGAAACACCATATATTTT.

This clone was recorded only once. The V call is TRBV27, the J call TRBJ2-7; D gene ambiguous. The CDR3 length is 13 residues. Deletions cut 0 bases from V and 3 bases from J, with 6 bases between. Germline CDR1 reads MNHEY; CDR2 reads SMNVEV (reference sequence). CDR3 amino acids: CASSLSQYYEQYF. The DNA of the CDR3 is TGTGCCAGCAGTTTATCACAGTACTACGAGCAGTACTTC.

The gene calls are TRBV13 and TRBJ2-7, with D hard to call. Trimming cost V 4 bases and J 2 bases, with 18 bases left between them. CDR3 length: 16 amino acids. Germline V CDR1 and CDR2: PRHDT, FYEKMQ (reference sequence). The CDR3 region has the DNA TGTGCCAGCAGCTACTCGTCCGGGCGTTACGCCTACGAGCAGTACTTC. As protein: CASSYSSGRYAYEQYF. Combining the CDR3 with reference TRBV13 and TRBJ2-7 gives the whole variable domain AAGVIQSPRHLIKEKRETATLKCYPIPRHDTVYWYQQGPGQDPQFLISFYEKMQSDKGSIPDRFSAQQFSDYHSELNMSSLELGDSALYFCASSYSSGRYAYEQYFGPGTRLTVT.